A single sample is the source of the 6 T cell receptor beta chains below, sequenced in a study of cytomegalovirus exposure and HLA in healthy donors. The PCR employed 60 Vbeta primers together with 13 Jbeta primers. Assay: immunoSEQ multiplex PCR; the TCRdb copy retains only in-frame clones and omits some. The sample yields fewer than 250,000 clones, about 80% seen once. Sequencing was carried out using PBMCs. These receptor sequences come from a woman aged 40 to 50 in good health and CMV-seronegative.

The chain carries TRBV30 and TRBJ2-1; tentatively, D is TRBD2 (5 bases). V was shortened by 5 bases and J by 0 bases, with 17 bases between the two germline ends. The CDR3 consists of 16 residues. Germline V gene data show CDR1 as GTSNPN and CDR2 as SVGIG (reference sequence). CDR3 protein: CAWWEPGLSSYNEQFF. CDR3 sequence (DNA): TGTGCCTGGTGGGAACCGGGATTGAGCTCCTACAATGAGCAGTTCTTC.

The CDR3 bases are TGTGCCAGTACCGCGGGGGGGACAGGGGTACAGAACACTGAAGCTTTCTTT. Protein product: CASTAGGTGVQNTEAFF. The chain joins TRBV19 to TRBJ1-1, with 10 bases that match TRBD1. Germline CDR1 LNHDA, CDR2 SQIVND (reference sequence). CDR3 length: 17 residues. The trim removed 7 bases at V and 1 base at J, leaving 12 bases unmatched.

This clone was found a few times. CDR3 residues: CATHGQGSNTGELFF. CDR3 bases: TGTGCCACCCACGGACAGGGGTCGAACACCGGGGAGCTGTTTTTT. The genes are TRBV18 and TRBJ2-2; 9 nucleotides match TRBD1. Germline CDR1 is KGHSH and CDR2 is LQKENI. V was pared by 10 bases and J by 0 bases, with 6 bases of the junction left unmatched. The CDR3 is made up of 15 amino acids.

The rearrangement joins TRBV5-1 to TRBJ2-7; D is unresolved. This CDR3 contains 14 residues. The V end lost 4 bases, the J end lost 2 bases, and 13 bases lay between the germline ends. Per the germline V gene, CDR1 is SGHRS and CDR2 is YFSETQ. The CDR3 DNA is TGCGCCAGCAGCCCCTCCGCCGGTACCTACGAGCAGTACTTC. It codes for CASSPSAGTYEQYF.

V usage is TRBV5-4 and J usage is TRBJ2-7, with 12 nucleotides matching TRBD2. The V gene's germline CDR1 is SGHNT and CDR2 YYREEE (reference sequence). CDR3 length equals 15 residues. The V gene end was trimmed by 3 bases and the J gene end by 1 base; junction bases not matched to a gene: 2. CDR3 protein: CASSWTSGTSYEQYF. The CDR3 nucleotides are TGTGCCAGCAGCTGGACTAGCGGGACTTCCTACGAGCAGTACTTC. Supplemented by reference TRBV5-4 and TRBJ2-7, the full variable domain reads ETGVTQSPTHLIKTRGQQVTLRCSSQSGHNTVSWYQQALGQGPQFIFQYYREEENGRGNFPPRFSGLQFPNYSSELNVNALELDDSALYLCASSWTSGTSYEQYFGPGTRLTVT.

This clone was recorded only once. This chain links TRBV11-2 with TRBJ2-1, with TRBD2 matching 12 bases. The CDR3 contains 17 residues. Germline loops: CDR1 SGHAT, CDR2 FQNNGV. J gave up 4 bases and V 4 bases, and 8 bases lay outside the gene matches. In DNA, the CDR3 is TGTGCCAGCAGCTCGGAGACTAGCGGGAGAAGGTACAATGAGCAGTTCTTC. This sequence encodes CASSSETSGRRYNEQFF.